This TCR beta chain was documented in a study of CD8+CD57+ T cells in acquired aplastic anemia. Overall study context: Quantities of DNA derived from sorted CD4+ and CD8+ cells averaged 3.2 ug.

Germline CDR1 DFQATT, CDR2 SNEGSKA (reference sequence). The CDR3 has 11 residues. Trimming removed 2 bases from V and 3 bases from J, with 4 bases in between. CD8+CD57+ cell expansion, shown by flow cytometry, had occurred in the patients selected for sequencing. Patients had undergone no therapy by the time their blood was sampled. The TCR beta profiling, which covered VDJ combination and CDR3 sequence, was carried out using genomic DNA as the template. TCRdb reprocessed the reads with MiXCR, giving one entry per CDR3 protein. The table has 150,000 to 170,000 distinct CDR3 sequences, roughly half seen once. Study-level findings and limits: Shared by patients and controls, nearly 30 CD8+ CDR3s were abundant in patients.

This clonotype has ten or more counts. Its antigen is as yet unknown. This TCR derives from a human donor with aplastic anemia. The sequencing sample was made of sorted CD4+, CD8+, or CD8+CD57+ T cells (not recorded which) from PBMCs. The gene calls are TRBV20-1 and TRBJ1-1; D call uncertain. The CDR3 DNA reads TGCAGTGCTAGACCTTACACTGAAGCTTTCTTT. It is translated as CSARPYTEAFF.